A selection of T cell receptor beta chains follows, all from one sample in a study of T cell therapy after organ transplantation. Measured with immunoSEQ multiplex PCR; TCRdb has only the in-frame clones, and not every one. The sample has about 50,000 clones; about 94% are singletons. No antigen is known for these receptors. Material: CD8+ T cells from blood, obtained before autologous CMV-specific T cell therapy. Source of these receptors: a human patient who had received a solid organ transplant and had CMV disease. CDR3s include the opening cysteine and the closing phenylalanine or tryptophan. Fields, in order: CDR3 DNA, CDR3 protein, D gene, V gene, clone size, J gene. The D gene is left open where the match is weak. Part of the rows lack a size; the others show once, few, many or a class for expanded clones.

cdr3_nt: TGTGCCAGCAGTGAAGCGGGGGGCCATCAGCCCCAGCATTTT
cdr3_aa: CASSEAGGHQPQHF
d_call: -
v_call: TRBV6-1
clone_size: -
j_call: TRBJ1-5

cdr3_nt: TGTGCCAGCAGCTTGGGGACTTACTCCTACGAGCAGTACTTC
cdr3_aa: CASSLGTYSYEQYF
d_call: -
v_call: TRBV13
clone_size: -
j_call: TRBJ2-7

cdr3_nt: TGTGCCAGCAGCTATAACCCCAAAGCTAACTATGGCTACACCTTC
cdr3_aa: CASSYNPKANYGYTF
d_call: -
v_call: TRBV7-6
clone_size: -
j_call: TRBJ1-2

cdr3_nt: TGTGCCAGCAGCGTAGCTGCAGGGGTTGGCTACACCTTC
cdr3_aa: CASSVAAGVGYTF
d_call: -
v_call: TRBV9
clone_size: -
j_call: TRBJ1-2

cdr3_nt: TGTGCCAGCAGCCTATATACAAAACTAGCGGTGGAGCAGTACTTC
cdr3_aa: CASSLYTKLAVEQYF
d_call: TRBD2
v_call: TRBV4-2
clone_size: once
j_call: TRBJ2-7

cdr3_nt: TGTGCCAGCAGTTACACCGGGGTAAACACTGAAACTTTCTTT
cdr3_aa: CASSYTGVNTETFF
d_call: -
v_call: TRBV6-6
clone_size: -
j_call: TRBJ1-1

cdr3_nt: TGTGCCAGCAGCCAAGATCTTAAGGGACGGAGGTTGTATGAAAAACTGTTTTTT
cdr3_aa: CASSQDLKGRRLYEKLFF
d_call: -
v_call: TRBV4-2
clone_size: -
j_call: TRBJ1-4

cdr3_nt: TGTGCCACCAGCAGGGCGGGGAAGAGCAATCAGCCCCAGCATTTT
cdr3_aa: CATSRAGKSNQPQHF
d_call: -
v_call: TRBV15
clone_size: -
j_call: TRBJ1-5

cdr3_nt: TGTGCCAGCAGTTCCCCCCCGGGACAGGGGGCCTTCGAGCAGTACTTC
cdr3_aa: CASSSPPGQGAFEQYF
d_call: TRBD1
v_call: TRBV27
clone_size: -
j_call: TRBJ2-7

cdr3_nt: TGTGCCATCAGCGGACGTGGAAATGAGCAGTTCTTC
cdr3_aa: CAISGRGNEQFF
d_call: -
v_call: TRBV10-3
clone_size: once
j_call: TRBJ2-1

cdr3_nt: TGTGCCAGCTACTACCCGTCCGGCCTCGACAATCAGCCCCAGCATTTT
cdr3_aa: CASYYPSGLDNQPQHF
d_call: -
v_call: TRBV27
clone_size: few
j_call: TRBJ1-5

cdr3_nt: TGTGCCAGCAGCTTAGGGGGGATGCATTCACCCCTCCACTTT
cdr3_aa: CASSLGGMHSPLHF
d_call: -
v_call: TRBV11-2
clone_size: -
j_call: TRBJ1-6

cdr3_nt: TGCGCCAGCAGCCTCAACTTGGGACAGTTTTCCTACGAGCAGTACTTC
cdr3_aa: CASSLNLGQFSYEQYF
d_call: TRBD1
v_call: TRBV4-1
clone_size: -
j_call: TRBJ2-7

cdr3_nt: TGTGCCAGCTCACCGCTCCTGGGGGACTCCTACAATGAGCAGTTCTTC
cdr3_aa: CASSPLLGDSYNEQFF
d_call: -
v_call: TRBV18
clone_size: -
j_call: TRBJ2-1

cdr3_nt: TGTGCCAGCAGCGGTTGGGAAAACTACGAGCAGTACTTC
cdr3_aa: CASSGWENYEQYF
d_call: -
v_call: TRBV7-9
clone_size: -
j_call: TRBJ2-7

cdr3_nt: TGTGCCAGCAGCCCGGACTCCTACGAGCAGTACTTC
cdr3_aa: CASSPDSYEQYF
d_call: -
v_call: TRBV11-2
clone_size: -
j_call: TRBJ2-7

cdr3_nt: TGTGCCAGCAGCTTAGGGCTAGCGGGGTACTACAATGAGCAGTTCTTC
cdr3_aa: CASSLGLAGYYNEQFF
d_call: TRBD2
v_call: TRBV7-9
clone_size: -
j_call: TRBJ2-1

cdr3_nt: TGTGCCACCAGCAGACCTGGCGGATCCTATAATTCACCCCTCCACTTT
cdr3_aa: CATSRPGGSYNSPLHF
d_call: -
v_call: TRBV15
clone_size: -
j_call: TRBJ1-6

cdr3_nt: TGTGCCAGCAGACAATTAGGACTAGCCTCCTACGAGCAGTACTTC
cdr3_aa: CASRQLGLASYEQYF
d_call: TRBD2
v_call: TRBV6-5
clone_size: -
j_call: TRBJ2-7

cdr3_nt: TGTGCCAGCAGCTTAGGACAAGTGAGGTCTGGGGCCAACGTCCTGACTTTC
cdr3_aa: CASSLGQVRSGANVLTF
d_call: -
v_call: TRBV7-9
clone_size: -
j_call: TRBJ2-6

cdr3_nt: TGTGCCAGCAGCCCAGGGGGGGGGACTGGTGAAAAACTGTTTTTT
cdr3_aa: CASSPGGGTGEKLFF
d_call: TRBD1
v_call: TRBV9
clone_size: -
j_call: TRBJ1-4

cdr3_nt: TGCGCCAAGCGAGGGTTGGCCTATGGCTACACCTTC
cdr3_aa: CAKRGLAYGYTF
d_call: -
v_call: TRBV23-1
clone_size: -
j_call: TRBJ1-2

cdr3_nt: TGTGCCAGCATCACGGCTGGGCTATTCTACGAGCAGTACTTC
cdr3_aa: CASITAGLFYEQYF
d_call: -
v_call: TRBV6-1
clone_size: -
j_call: TRBJ2-7